A selection of T cell receptor beta chains follows, all from one sample in a study of technical replicates of blood from several donors. Sequencing was performed with immunoSEQ multiplex PCR; in TCRdb, only in-frame clones are kept and a portion is missing. The sample consists of 80,000 to 95,000 clones, 90% to 97% of them appearing once. Sequenced material: T cells isolated from PBMCs. These receptors were taken from a human donor in good health. CDR3s include the opening cysteine and the closing phenylalanine or tryptophan. A D gene is named only where the DNA matches it firmly. A clone size is listed for some rows: how often the clone was seen (once, few, many), or a class if it is expanded.

v_call	j_call	clone_size	d_call	cdr3_aa	cdr3_nt
TRBV11-3	TRBJ2-5	-	-	CASSQTLTAETQYF	TGTGCCAGCAGCCAGACCCTGACTGCGGAGACCCAGTACTTC
TRBV4-2	TRBJ2-7	-	TRBD2	CASSPTSAGSYEQYF	TGTGCCAGCAGCCCGACTAGCGCAGGATCCTACGAGCAGTACTTC
TRBV27	TRBJ1-5	-	TRBD1	CASSPLSGGADPSNQPQHF	TGTGCCAGCAGCCCATTGTCAGGGGGCGCAGATCCTAGCAATCAGCCCCAGCATTTT
TRBV18	TRBJ2-1	-	TRBD2	CASSPLREGLIWFF	TGTGCCAGCTCACCATTGCGGGAGGGCCTTATTTGGTTCTTC
TRBV28	TRBJ2-7	-	-	CASSLTGSGDLPEQYF	TGTGCCAGCAGTTTAACCGGGTCGGGAGATCTTCCCGAGCAGTACTTC
TRBV28	TRBJ2-3	-	-	CASIGGGRSWDTQYF	TGTGCCAGCATAGGGGGCGGGAGGAGTTGGGATACGCAGTATTTT
TRBV5-1	TRBJ1-1	-	-	CASSLGGAMNTEAFF	TGCGCCAGCAGCTTGGGTGGGGCAATGAACACTGAAGCTTTCTTT
TRBV18	TRBJ2-6	-	-	CASSPRSTGQPFSGANVLTF	TGTGCCAGCTCACCACGGTCTACGGGACAACCTTTCTCTGGGGCCAACGTCCTGACTTTC
TRBV6-5	TRBJ1-3	-	-	CASRRGKASNTIYF	TGTGCCAGCAGGCGGGGCAAGGCTTCGAACACCATATATTTT
TRBV19	TRBJ2-7	-	-	CASGAGSGPFYEQYF	TGTGCCAGTGGAGCAGGGTCCGGACCCTTCTACGAGCAGTACTTC
TRBV6-5	TRBJ2-2	-	TRBD1	CASSILQGDGELFF	TGTGCCAGCAGTATACTACAGGGGGACGGGGAGCTGTTTTTT
TRBV2	TRBJ2-5	-	TRBD2	CASSEGLAGGETQYF	TGTGCCAGCAGTGAGGGTCTAGCGGGAGGAGAGACCCAGTACTTC
TRBV4-1	TRBJ2-6	once	-	CASSQGGGALPGANVLTF	TGCGCCAGCAGCCAAGGAGGCGGGGCGCTCCCTGGGGCCAACGTCCTGACTTTC
TRBV28	TRBJ2-6	once	-	CASSSAAASGANVLTF	TGTGCCAGCTCCTCGGCGGCCGCCTCTGGGGCCAACGTCCTGACTTTC
TRBV6-5	TRBJ1-2	-	TRBD1	CASSFGQGELIGYTF	TGTGCCAGCAGTTTCGGACAGGGAGAGTTGATTGGCTACACCTTC
TRBV5-4	TRBJ2-5	-	TRBD2	CAISPPGLAGAQETQYF	TGTGCCATCTCACCCCCGGGACTAGCGGGAGCACAGGAGACCCAGTACTTC
TRBV2	TRBJ2-3	-	TRBD2	CASSQVWTSTDTQCF	TGTGCCAGCAGCCAAGTCTGGACTAGCACAGATACGCAGTGTTTT
TRBV9	TRBJ1-1	-	-	CASSPGGTREAFF	TGTGCCAGCAGTCCGGGAGGGACACGAGAAGCTTTCTTT
TRBV19	TRBJ1-3	-	-	CASISTAAGNTIYF	TGTGCCAGTATTAGTACAGCTGCTGGAAACACCATATATTTT
TRBV9	TRBJ1-3	-	-	CASSREVGNTIYF	TGTGCCAGCAGCCGCGAGGTTGGAAACACCATATATTTT